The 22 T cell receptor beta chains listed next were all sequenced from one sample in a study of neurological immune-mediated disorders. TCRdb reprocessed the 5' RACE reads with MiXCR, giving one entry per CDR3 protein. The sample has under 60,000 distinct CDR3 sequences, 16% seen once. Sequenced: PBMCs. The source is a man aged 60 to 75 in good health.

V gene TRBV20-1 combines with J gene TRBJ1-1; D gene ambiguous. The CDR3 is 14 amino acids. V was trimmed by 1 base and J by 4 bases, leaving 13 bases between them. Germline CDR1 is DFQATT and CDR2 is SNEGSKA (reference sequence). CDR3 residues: CSARVGGPATEAFF. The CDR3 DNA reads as TGCAGTGCTAGAGTAGGCGGACCGGCCACTGAAGCTTTCTTT.

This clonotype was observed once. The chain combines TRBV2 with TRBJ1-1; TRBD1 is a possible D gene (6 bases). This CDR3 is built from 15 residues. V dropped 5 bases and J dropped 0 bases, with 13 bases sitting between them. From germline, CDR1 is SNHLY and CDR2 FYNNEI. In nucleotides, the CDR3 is TGTGCCAGCAGTAGGGACAATTACATGAACACTGAAGCTTTCTTT. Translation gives CASSRDNYMNTEAFF.

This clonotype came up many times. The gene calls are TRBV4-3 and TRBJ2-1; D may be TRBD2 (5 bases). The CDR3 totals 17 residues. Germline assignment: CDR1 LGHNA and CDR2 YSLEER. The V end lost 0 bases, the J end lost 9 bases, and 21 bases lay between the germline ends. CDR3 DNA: TGCGCCAGCAGCCAAGATTTGGCGGGCTTGGCTCCCAGTGAGCAGTTCTTC. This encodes CASSQDLAGLAPSEQFF.

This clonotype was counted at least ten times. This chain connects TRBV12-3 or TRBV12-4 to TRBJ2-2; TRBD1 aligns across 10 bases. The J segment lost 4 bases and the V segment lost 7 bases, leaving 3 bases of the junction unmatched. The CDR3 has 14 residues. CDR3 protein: CASTGTGVTGELFF. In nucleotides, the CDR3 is TGTGCCAGCACCGGGACAGGGGTCACCGGGGAGCTGTTTTTT.

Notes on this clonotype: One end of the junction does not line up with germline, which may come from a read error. CDR3 protein: CVSSFPGNEQYF. In DNA, the CDR3 is TGTGTCAGCAGCTTTCCGGGAAATGAGCAGTACTTC. The chain is built from TRBV12-3 or TRBV12-4 and TRBJ2-1, with D possibly TRBD2 on 5 matching bases. The J call may be incorrect, as the DNA end agrees better with TRBJ2-7. This CDR3 spans 12 amino acids.

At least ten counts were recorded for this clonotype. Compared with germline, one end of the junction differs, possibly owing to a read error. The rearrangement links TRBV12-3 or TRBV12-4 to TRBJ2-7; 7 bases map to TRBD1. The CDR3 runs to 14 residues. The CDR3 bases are TGTGCCAGCAGTCCCCGGATAGGACCGACAGGGAGCCTCTTC. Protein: CASSPRIGPTGSLF.

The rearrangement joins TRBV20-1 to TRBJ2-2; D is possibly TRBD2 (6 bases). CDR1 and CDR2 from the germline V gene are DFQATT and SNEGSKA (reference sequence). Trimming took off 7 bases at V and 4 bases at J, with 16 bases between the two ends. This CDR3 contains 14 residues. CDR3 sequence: CSVFTGVTTGELFF. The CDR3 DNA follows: TGCAGTGTTTTCACGGGAGTGACCACCGGGGAGCTGTTTTTT.

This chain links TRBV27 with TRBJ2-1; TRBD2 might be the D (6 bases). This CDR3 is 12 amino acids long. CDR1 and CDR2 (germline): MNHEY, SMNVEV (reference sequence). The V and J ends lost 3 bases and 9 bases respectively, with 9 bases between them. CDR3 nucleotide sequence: TGTGCCAGCAGTTTCCCGGGAGCTGAGCAGTTCTTC. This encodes CASSFPGAEQFF.

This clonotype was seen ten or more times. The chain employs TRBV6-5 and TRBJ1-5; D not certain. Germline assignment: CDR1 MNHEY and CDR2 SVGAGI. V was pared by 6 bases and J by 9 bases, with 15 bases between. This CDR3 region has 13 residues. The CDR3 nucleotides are TGTGCCAGCAGCTCCGACCGGGATCGGCCCCAGCATTTT. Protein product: CASSSDRDRPQHF.

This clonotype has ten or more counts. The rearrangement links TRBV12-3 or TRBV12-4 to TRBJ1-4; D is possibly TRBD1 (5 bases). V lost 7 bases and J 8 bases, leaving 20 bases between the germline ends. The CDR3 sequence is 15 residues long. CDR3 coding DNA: TGTGCCAGCACCGCGGGAGGGGCGCTCCTCGAAAAACTGTTTTTT. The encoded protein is CASTAGGALLEKLFF.

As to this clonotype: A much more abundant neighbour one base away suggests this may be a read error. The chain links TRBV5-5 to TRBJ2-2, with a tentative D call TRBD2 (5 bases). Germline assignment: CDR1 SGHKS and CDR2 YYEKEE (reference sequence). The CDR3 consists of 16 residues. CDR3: CASSLIADARTGELVF. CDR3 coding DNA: TGTGCCAGCAGCTTAATAGCCGATGCTCGTACCGGGGAGCTGGTTTTT.

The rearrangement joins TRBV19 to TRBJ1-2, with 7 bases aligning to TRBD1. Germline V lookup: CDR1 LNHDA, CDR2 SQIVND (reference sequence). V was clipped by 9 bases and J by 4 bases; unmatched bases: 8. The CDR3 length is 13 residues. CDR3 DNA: TGTGCCAGCCGAATGGGACAGATCTATGGCTACACCTTC. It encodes CASRMGQIYGYTF.

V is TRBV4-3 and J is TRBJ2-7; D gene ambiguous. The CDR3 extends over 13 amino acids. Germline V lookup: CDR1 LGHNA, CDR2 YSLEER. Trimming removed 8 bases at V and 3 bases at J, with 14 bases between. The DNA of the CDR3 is TGCGCCAGCCAAGCCCCCGGTGGCTACGAGCAGTACTTC. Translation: CASQAPGGYEQYF.

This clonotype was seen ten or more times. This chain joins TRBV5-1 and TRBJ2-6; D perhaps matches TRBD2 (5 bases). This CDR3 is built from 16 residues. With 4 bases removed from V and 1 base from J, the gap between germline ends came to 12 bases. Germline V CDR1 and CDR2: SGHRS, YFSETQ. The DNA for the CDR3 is TGCGCCAGCAGCCTCACTAGGGCTTCTGGGGCCAACGTCCTGACTTTC. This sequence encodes CASSLTRASGANVLTF.

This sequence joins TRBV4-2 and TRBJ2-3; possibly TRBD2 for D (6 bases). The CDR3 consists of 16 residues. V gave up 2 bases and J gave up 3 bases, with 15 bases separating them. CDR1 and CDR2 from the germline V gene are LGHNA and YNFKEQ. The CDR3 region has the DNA TGTGCCAGCAGCCAACGGGAGAGGGTAAATACAGATACGCAGTATTTT. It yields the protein CASSQRERVNTDTQYF.

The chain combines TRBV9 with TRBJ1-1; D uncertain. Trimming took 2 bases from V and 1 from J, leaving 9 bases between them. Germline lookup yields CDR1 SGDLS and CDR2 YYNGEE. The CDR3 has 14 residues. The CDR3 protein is CASSVGTTNTEAFF. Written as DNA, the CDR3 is TGTGCCAGCAGCGTGGGCACCACGAACACTGAAGCTTTCTTT.

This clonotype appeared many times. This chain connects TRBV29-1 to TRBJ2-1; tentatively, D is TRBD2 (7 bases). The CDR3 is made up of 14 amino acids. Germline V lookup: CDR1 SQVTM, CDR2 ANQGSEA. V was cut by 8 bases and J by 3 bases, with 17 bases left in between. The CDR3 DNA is TGCAGCTCGGCGGGGCGGGGGCACTACAATGAGCAGTTCTTC. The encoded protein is CSSAGRGHYNEQFF.

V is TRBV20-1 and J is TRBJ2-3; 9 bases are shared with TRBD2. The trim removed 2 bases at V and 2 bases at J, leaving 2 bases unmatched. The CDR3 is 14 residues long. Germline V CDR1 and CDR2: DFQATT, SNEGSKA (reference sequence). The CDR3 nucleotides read TGCAGTGCTAGACCTAGCGGGACCACAGATACGCAGTATTTT. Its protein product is CSARPSGTTDTQYF.

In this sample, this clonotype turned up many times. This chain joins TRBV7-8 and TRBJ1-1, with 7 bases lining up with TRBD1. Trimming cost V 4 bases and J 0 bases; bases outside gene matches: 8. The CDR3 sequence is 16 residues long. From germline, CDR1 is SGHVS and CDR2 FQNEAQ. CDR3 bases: TGTGCCAGCAGCTCAACAGGGGCTAGAATGAACACTGAAGCTTTCTTT. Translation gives CASSSTGARMNTEAFF.

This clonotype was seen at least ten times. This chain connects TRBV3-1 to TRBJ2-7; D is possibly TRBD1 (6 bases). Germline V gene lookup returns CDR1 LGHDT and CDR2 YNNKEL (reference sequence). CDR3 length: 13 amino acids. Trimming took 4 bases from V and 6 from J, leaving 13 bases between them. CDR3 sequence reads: CASSPWAGAEQYF. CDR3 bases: TGTGCCAGCAGCCCCTGGGCAGGGGCCGAGCAGTACTTC.

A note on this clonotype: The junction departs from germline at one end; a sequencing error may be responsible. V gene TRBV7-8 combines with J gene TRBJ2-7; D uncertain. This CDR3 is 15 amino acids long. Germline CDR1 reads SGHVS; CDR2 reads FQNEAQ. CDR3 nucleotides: TGTGCCAACAGCTTGGGCAATGCTGCCTCCTACGAGCAGTACTTC. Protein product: CANSLGNAASYEQYF.

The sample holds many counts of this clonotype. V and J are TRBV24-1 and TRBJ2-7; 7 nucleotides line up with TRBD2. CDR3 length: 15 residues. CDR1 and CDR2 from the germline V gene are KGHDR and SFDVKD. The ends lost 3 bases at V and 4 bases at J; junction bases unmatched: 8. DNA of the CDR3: TGTGCCACCAGTGATCCGACTGGGGGGGGTTACGAGCAGTACTTC. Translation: CATSDPTGGGYEQYF.